This entry lists 27 T cell receptor beta chains sequenced from one sample in a study of siplizumab effects on memory and regulatory T cells. Only in-frame clones appear in the TCRdb table, and some are missing; sequencing was by immunoSEQ multiplex PCR. The table lists tens of thousands of clones, approximately 94% of them singletons. What was sequenced was CD8+ T cells sorted from blood. The receptors derive from a human donor in good health.

The gene calls are TRBV11-2 and TRBJ1-2; D unclear. Germline CDR1 SGHAT, CDR2 FQNNGV. V was trimmed by 0 bases and J by 7 bases, leaving 9 bases between them. The CDR3 is 13 amino acids. The CDR3 DNA sequence: TGTGCCAGCAGCTTAGATTCCGTCTCTGGCTACACCTTC. Translated, it gives CASSLDSVSGYTF. The variable domain in full, completed from reference TRBV11-2 and TRBJ1-2, reads EAGVAQSPRYKIIEKRQSVAFWCNPISGHATLYWYQQILGQGPKLLIQFQNNGVVDDSQLPKDRFSAERLKGVDSTLKIQPAKLEDSAVYLCASSLDSVSGYTFGSGTRLTVV.

This chain uses TRBV13 with TRBJ2-3; TRBD1 might be the D (6 bases). Per the germline V gene, CDR1 is PRHDT and CDR2 is FYEKMQ (reference sequence). The V and J ends lost 3 bases and 5 bases respectively, with 9 bases between them. The CDR3 is 13 residues long. CDR3 residues: CASSFTGQDTQYF. CDR3 in DNA: TGTGCCAGCAGCTTCACAGGGCAAGATACGCAGTATTTT.

V gene TRBV6-5 combines with J gene TRBJ2-7; 7 nucleotides agree with TRBD1. This CDR3 comprises 13 residues. CDR1 and CDR2 (germline): MNHEY, SVGAGI. V shed 0 bases, J shed 6 bases, and the junction held 2 bases outside the gene matches. In DNA, the CDR3 is TGTGCCAGCAGTTACTCGGGGGACAGCGAGCAGTACTTC. It specifies CASSYSGDSEQYF.

The chain combines TRBV5-8 with TRBJ2-5; D remains ambiguous. The J call is doubtful: the DNA matches TRBJ2-7 better. Germline V lookup: CDR1 SGHTS, CDR2 YDEGEE. CDR3 length equals 15 residues. The chain's CDR3 is CASSLGVGHSYEQYF. The CDR3 DNA reads as TGTGCCAGCAGCTTGGGGGTAGGGCACTCCTACGAGCAGTACTTC.

A remark on this clone: The sample has other DNA sequences that encode this CDR3 too. The chain combines TRBV7-9 with TRBJ1-5; no clear D gene. This CDR3 is built from 12 residues. Germline V gene sequence: CDR1 SEHNR, CDR2 FQNEAQ (reference sequence). V dropped 6 bases and J dropped 5 bases, with 8 bases sitting between them. The CDR3 DNA follows: TGTGCCAGCAGTTTGCAAGATCAGCCCCAGCATTTT. Protein sequence: CASSLQDQPQHF. Supplemented by reference TRBV7-9 and TRBJ1-5, the full variable domain reads DTGVSQNPRHKITKRGQNVTFRCDPISEHNRLYWYRQTLGQGPEFLTYFQNEAQLEKSRLLSDRFSAERPKGSFSTLEIQRTEQGDSAMYLCASSLQDQPQHFGDGTRLSIL.

CDR3 sequence: CASSPSGGGELFF. For the CDR3, the DNA is TGCGCCAGCAGCCCAAGCGGTGGCGGGGAGCTGTTTTTT. This chain uses TRBV4-1 with TRBJ2-2, with D possibly being TRBD2 (5 bases). V was pared by 4 bases and J by 7 bases, with 10 bases between. This CDR3 is 13 amino acids long. Germline loops: CDR1 MGHRA, CDR2 YSYEKL.

The chain uses TRBV6-1 and TRBJ2-5, with D possibly being TRBD1 (6 bases). The CDR3 loop spans 15 amino acids. Germline loops: CDR1 MNHNS, CDR2 SASEGT. Trimming took off 5 bases at V and 6 bases at J, with 19 bases between the two ends. CDR3 region: CASSLPQGPQKTQYF. CDR3 sequence (DNA): TGTGCCAGCAGTCTACCTCAGGGGCCCCAGAAGACCCAGTACTTC.

The genes are TRBV27 and TRBJ1-6; D is unresolved. Germline-derived CDR1 and CDR2 are MNHEY and SMNVEV (reference sequence). This CDR3 contains 15 residues. V was pared by 3 bases and J by 15 bases, with 21 bases between. CDR3 DNA sequence: TGTGCCAGCAGTTTTTGGTACAGCGGCGAGGATTTCCTCCACTTT. This encodes CASSFWYSGEDFLHF.

V is TRBV2 and J is TRBJ1-1; D uncertain. CDR1 SNHLY and CDR2 FYNNEI come from the germline V gene. V was trimmed by 2 bases and J by 0 bases, leaving 4 bases between them. The CDR3 sequence is 13 residues long. The CDR3 nucleotides read TGTGCCAGCAGTGAAACAGTGAACACTGAAGCTTTCTTT. Its protein product is CASSETVNTEAFF.

The J gene is TRBJ1-6, the V gene TRBV7-3; 10 nucleotides align to TRBD1. The germline V gene encodes CDR1 SGHTA and CDR2 FQGTGA. J was trimmed by 11 bases and V by 3 bases; bases with no gene match: 4. The CDR3 extends over 14 amino acids. CDR3 sequence reads: CASSLGQGMAPLHF. CDR3 in DNA: TGTGCCAGCAGCTTGGGACAGGGGATGGCACCCCTCCACTTT.

The chain has TRBV5-1 and TRBJ2-1; 10 bases match TRBD2. Germline values: CDR1 SGHRS, CDR2 YFSETQ. The length of the CDR3 is 15 residues. With 3 bases clipped from V and 4 bases from J, the junction kept 4 bases outside the gene matches. The CDR3 protein is CASSWTSGDYNEQFF. In DNA form, the CDR3 reads TGCGCCAGCAGCTGGACTAGCGGAGATTACAATGAGCAGTTCTTC.

The V gene is TRBV19, the J gene TRBJ1-6; D is unclear. The CDR3 runs 14 residues. Germline V CDR1 and CDR2: LNHDA, SQIVND (reference sequence). The V end was cut by 8 bases, the J end by 2 bases, with 10 bases between. CDR3 in amino acids: CASGAEAYNSPLHF. In nucleotides, the CDR3 is TGTGCCAGTGGCGCCGAGGCCTATAATTCACCCCTCCACTTT. Together with reference TRBV19 and TRBJ1-6, the CDR3 gives the full variable domain: DGGITQSPKYLFRKEGQNVTLSCEQNLNHDAMYWYRQDPGQGLRLIYYSQIVNDFQKGDIAEGYSVSREKKESFPLTVTSAQKNPTAFYLCASGAEAYNSPLHFGNGTRLTVT.

The gene calls are TRBV11-2 and TRBJ1-1; TRBD1 aligns across 10 bases. Germline V gene sequence: CDR1 SGHAT, CDR2 FQNNGV. CDR3 length equals 15 residues. Germline trimming cut 6 bases from V and 3 bases from J; bases unmatched to any gene: 7. The CDR3 sequence: CASRQRQGAHTEAFF. The CDR3 DNA reads TGTGCCAGCAGACAGCGACAGGGGGCACACACTGAAGCTTTCTTT.

The V gene is TRBV9, the J gene TRBJ2-2, with 12 bases lining up with TRBD2. Per germline, CDR1 SGDLS and CDR2 YYNGEE. J lost 1 base, V lost 4 bases, and 2 bases had no gene match. The CDR3 has 16 amino acids. CDR3 residues: CASSTTSGGNTGELFF. CDR3 nucleotides: TGTGCCAGCAGCACGACTAGCGGGGGGAACACCGGGGAGCTGTTTTTT.

The chain links TRBV6-6 to TRBJ2-1; D might be TRBD2 (5 bases). This CDR3 has 11 residues. Germline lookup yields CDR1 MNHNY and CDR2 SVGAGI (reference sequence). V gave up 6 bases and J gave up 10 bases, with 10 bases separating them. The DNA of the CDR3 is TGTGCCAGCAGGCAAATAGCGGAGCAGTTCTTC. Its translation is CASRQIAEQFF.

The CDR3 is CASSQDGQAAGNTIYF. The CDR3 DNA sequence: TGCGCCAGCAGCCAAGACGGACAGGCCGCTGGAAACACCATATATTTT. The chain couples TRBV4-1 to TRBJ1-3, with 7 bases aligning to TRBD1. The germline gives CDR1 MGHRA, CDR2 YSYEKL. The CDR3 extends over 16 amino acids. After removal of 0 bases from V and 2 bases from J, the junction contained 4 bases not matched to a gene.

This clone was recorded a few times. The chain recombines TRBV7-8 with TRBJ2-2, with 14 positions matching TRBD2. Germline values: CDR1 SGHVS, CDR2 FQNEAQ. The CDR3 extends over 18 amino acids. The V segment lost 8 bases and the J segment 6 bases; nucleotides outside the gene matches: 14. The CDR3 DNA reads as TGTGCCAGCGGACCGGGACTAGCGGGAGACGTTATCGCCGGGGAGCTGTTTTTT. Its translation: CASGPGLAGDVIAGELFF.

The chain carries TRBV9 and TRBJ1-3; D gene uncertain. V lost 4 bases, J lost 2 bases, and 13 bases lay in between. CDR1 is SGDLS and CDR2 is YYNGEE in the germline V gene. The length of the CDR3 is 15 residues. The CDR3, as DNA: TGTGCCAGCAGCCCCGGAGGGTCCCCTGGAAACACCATATATTTT. This encodes CASSPGGSPGNTIYF. Using reference TRBV9 and TRBJ1-3 for the parts outside the CDR3, the full variable domain is DSGVTQTPKHLITATGQRVTLRCSPRSGDLSVYWYQQSLDQGLQFLIQYYNGEERAKGNILERFSAQQFPDLHSELNLSSLELGDSALYFCASSPGGSPGNTIYFGEGSWLTVV.

The chain couples TRBV5-4 to TRBJ1-2, with D uncertain. The CDR3 totals 13 residues. The germline CDR1 and CDR2 sequences are SGHNT and YYREEE (reference sequence). V lost 3 bases and J 3 bases, leaving 9 bases between the germline ends. The CDR3 sequence: CASSSYLDYGYTF. The DNA of the CDR3 is TGTGCCAGCAGCTCCTATCTCGACTATGGCTACACCTTC.

V is TRBV11-3 and J is TRBJ1-2; D is unresolved. The length of the CDR3 is 14 residues. V was pared by 2 bases and J by 2 bases, with 9 bases between. CDR1 SGHNT and CDR2 YENEEA come from the germline V gene. CDR3 protein: CASSLPDLNYGYTF. The CDR3 DNA reads as TGTGCCAGCAGCTTACCCGACCTAAACTATGGCTACACCTTC.

The sample holds one count of this clone. The chain combines TRBV7-9 with TRBJ1-1; D is ambiguous. The CDR3 runs 13 residues. V was pared by 7 bases and J by 1 base, with 10 bases between. Germline assignment: CDR1 SEHNR and CDR2 FQNEAQ (reference sequence). CDR3 protein: CASTLTENTEAFF. The CDR3 DNA follows: TGTGCCAGCACCCTCACAGAGAACACTGAAGCTTTCTTT.

This chain uses TRBV7-9 with TRBJ2-7; TRBD2 is a possible D gene (7 bases). Germline CDR1 is SEHNR and CDR2 is FQNEAQ (reference sequence). The CDR3 covers 15 residues. The V end was cut by 4 bases, the J end by 6 bases, with 19 bases between. CDR3 nucleotides: TGTGCCAGCAGCTCAAGTAGGGGGGGAAATGTCGAGCAGTACTTC. Translating it yields CASSSSRGGNVEQYF. The variable domain in full, completed from reference TRBV7-9 and TRBJ2-7, reads DTGVSQNPRHKITKRGQNVTFRCDPISEHNRLYWYRQTLGQGPEFLTYFQNEAQLEKSRLLSDRFSAERPKGSFSTLEIQRTEQGDSAMYLCASSSSRGGNVEQYFGPGTRLTVT.

V is TRBV7-8 and J is TRBJ2-1, with D possibly TRBD2 on 6 matching bases. CDR1 is SGHVS and CDR2 is FQNEAQ in the germline V gene. The CDR3 length is 14 residues. Trimming cost V 6 bases and J 5 bases, with 14 bases left between them. CDR3 in amino acids: CASRSGGDHNEQFF. CDR3 bases: TGTGCCAGCAGGTCGGGCGGGGACCACAATGAGCAGTTCTTC.

The chain links TRBV27 to TRBJ1-2; D is possibly TRBD1 (6 bases). Trimming cost V 2 bases and J 4 bases, with 17 bases left between them. The germline V gene has CDR1 MNHEY and CDR2 SMNVEV (reference sequence). This CDR3 region has 16 residues. CDR3: CASSLIAGAGPYGYTF. CDR3 nucleotide sequence: TGTGCCAGCAGTTTAATCGCAGGGGCCGGCCCCTATGGCTACACCTTC.

The rearrangement joins TRBV30 to TRBJ2-3, with 7 positions matching TRBD2. CDR1 is GTSNPN, CDR2 SVGIG, per germline (reference sequence). V trimming: 2 bases; J trimming: 1 base; junction bases outside the gene matches: 6. This CDR3 spans 15 amino acids. The CDR3 loop is CAWSPRLAGTDTQYF. In DNA form, the CDR3 reads TGTGCCTGGAGTCCACGACTAGCAGGCACAGATACGCAGTATTTT.

The chain links TRBV9 to TRBJ1-3; the match to TRBD1 covers 11 bases. CDR3 length: 15 residues. V lost 2 bases, J lost 4 bases, and 2 bases stayed unmatched. Looked up from germline, CDR1 is SGDLS and CDR2 is YYNGEE. CDR3 DNA: TGTGCCAGCAGCGTGGGACAGGGGGACGGAAACACCATATATTTT. Protein product: CASSVGQGDGNTIYF.

The chain carries TRBV5-8 and TRBJ2-3, with TRBD1 as a possible D gene (6 bases). Germline V gene lookup returns CDR1 SGHTS and CDR2 YDEGEE. The V end lost 0 bases, the J end lost 5 bases, and 10 bases lay between the germline ends. There are 14 residues in the CDR3. CDR3 sequence reads: CASSLVGTQDTQYF. DNA of the CDR3: TGTGCCAGCAGCTTGGTCGGGACACAAGATACGCAGTATTTT.